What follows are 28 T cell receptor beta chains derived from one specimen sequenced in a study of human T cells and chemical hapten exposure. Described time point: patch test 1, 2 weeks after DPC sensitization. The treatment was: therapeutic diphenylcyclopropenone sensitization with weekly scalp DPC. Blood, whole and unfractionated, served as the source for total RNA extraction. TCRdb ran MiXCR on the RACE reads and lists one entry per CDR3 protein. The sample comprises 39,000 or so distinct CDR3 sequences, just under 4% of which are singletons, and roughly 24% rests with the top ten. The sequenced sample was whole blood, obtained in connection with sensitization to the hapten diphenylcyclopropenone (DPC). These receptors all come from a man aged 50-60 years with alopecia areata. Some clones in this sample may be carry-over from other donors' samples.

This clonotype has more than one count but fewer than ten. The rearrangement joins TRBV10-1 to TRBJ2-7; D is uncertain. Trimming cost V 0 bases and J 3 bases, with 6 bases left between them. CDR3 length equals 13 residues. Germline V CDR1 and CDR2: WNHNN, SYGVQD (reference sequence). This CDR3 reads CASSESKGYEQYF. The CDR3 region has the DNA TGCGCCAGCAGTGAGTCTAAAGGCTACGAGCAGTACTTC.

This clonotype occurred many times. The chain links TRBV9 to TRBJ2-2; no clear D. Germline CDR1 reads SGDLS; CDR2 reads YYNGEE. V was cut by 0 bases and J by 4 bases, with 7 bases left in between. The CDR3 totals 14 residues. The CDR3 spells CASSVGPATGELFF. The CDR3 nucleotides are TGTGCCAGCAGCGTAGGCCCGGCCACCGGGGAGCTGTTTTTT.

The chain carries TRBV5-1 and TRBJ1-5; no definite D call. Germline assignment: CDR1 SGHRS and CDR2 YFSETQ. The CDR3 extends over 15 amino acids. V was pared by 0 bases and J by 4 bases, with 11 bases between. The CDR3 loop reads CASSLGQDPNQPQHF. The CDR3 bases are TGCGCCAGCAGCTTGGGGCAGGACCCAAATCAGCCCCAGCATTTT.

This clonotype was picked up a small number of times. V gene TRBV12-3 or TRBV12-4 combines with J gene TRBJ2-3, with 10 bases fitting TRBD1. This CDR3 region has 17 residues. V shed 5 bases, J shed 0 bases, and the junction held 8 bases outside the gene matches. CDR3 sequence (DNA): TGTGCCAGCAGTGAAGGACGACAGGGGGCGAGCACAGATACGCAGTATTTT. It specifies CASSEGRQGASTDTQYF.

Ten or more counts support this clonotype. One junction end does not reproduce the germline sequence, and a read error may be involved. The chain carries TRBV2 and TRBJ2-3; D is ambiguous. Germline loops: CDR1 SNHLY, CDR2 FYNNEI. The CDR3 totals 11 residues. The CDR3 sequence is CASRTGAQNPF. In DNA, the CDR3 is TGTGCCAGCAGGACCGGTGCCCAAAACCCTTTT.

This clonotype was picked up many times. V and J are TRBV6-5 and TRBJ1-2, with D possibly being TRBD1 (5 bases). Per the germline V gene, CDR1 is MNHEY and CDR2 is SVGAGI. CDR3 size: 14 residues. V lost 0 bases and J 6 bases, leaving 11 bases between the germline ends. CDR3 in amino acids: CASSYSRGNHGYTF. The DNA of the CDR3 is TGTGCCAGCAGTTACTCGCGGGGGAATCATGGCTACACCTTC.

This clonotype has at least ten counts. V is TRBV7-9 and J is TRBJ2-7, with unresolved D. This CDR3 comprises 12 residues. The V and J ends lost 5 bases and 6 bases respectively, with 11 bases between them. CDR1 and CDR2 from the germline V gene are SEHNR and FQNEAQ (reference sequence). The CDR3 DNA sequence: TGTGCCAGCAGCACCCTACCCATCGAGCAGTACTTC. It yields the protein CASSTLPIEQYF. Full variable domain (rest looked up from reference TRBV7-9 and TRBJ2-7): DTGVSQNPRHKITKRGQNVTFRCDPISEHNRLYWYRQTLGQGPEFLTYFQNEAQLEKSRLLSDRFSAERPKGSFSTLEIQRTEQGDSAMYLCASSTLPIEQYFGPGTRLTVT.

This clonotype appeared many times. This CDR3 reads CASSLSLNTGELFF. The CDR3 DNA is TGTGCCAGCAGCCTAAGCTTGAACACCGGGGAGCTGTTTTTT. This chain connects TRBV27 to TRBJ2-2; no definite D call. This CDR3 is 14 amino acids long. V was shortened by 6 bases and J by 1 base, with 9 bases between the two germline ends. The germline V gene encodes CDR1 MNHEY and CDR2 SMNVEV (reference sequence).

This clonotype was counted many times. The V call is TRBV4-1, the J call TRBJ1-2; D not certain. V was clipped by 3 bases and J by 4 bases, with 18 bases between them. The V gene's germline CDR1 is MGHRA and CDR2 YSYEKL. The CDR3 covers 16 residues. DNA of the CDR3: TGCGCCAGCAGCCAGCCGAAGAGCTCCTGGGGCTATGGCTACACCTTC. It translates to CASSQPKSSWGYGYTF.

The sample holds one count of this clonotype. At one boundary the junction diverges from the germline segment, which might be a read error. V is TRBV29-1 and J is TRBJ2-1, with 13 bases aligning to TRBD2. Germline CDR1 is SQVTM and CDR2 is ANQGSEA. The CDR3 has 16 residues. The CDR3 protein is CSVANPGLAGYNKQFF. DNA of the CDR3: TGCAGCGTCGCAAACCCGGGACTAGCGGGGTACAATAAGCAGTTCTTC.

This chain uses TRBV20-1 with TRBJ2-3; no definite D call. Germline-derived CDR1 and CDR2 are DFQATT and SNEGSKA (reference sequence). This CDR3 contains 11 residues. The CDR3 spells CSLEPTDTQYF. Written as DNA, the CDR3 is TGCAGCCTAGAGCCCACAGATACGCAGTATTTT.

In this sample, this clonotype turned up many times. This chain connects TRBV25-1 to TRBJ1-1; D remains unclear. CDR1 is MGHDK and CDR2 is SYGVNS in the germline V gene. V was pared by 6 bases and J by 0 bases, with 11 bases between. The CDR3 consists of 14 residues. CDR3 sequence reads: CASRSSGVNTEAFF. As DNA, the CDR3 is TGTGCCAGCAGGTCCAGCGGGGTGAACACTGAAGCTTTCTTT.

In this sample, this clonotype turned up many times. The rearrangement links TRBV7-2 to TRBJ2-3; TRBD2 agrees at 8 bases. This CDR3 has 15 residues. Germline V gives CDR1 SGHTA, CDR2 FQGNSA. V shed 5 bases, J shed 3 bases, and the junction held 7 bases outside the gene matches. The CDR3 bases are TGTGCCAGCAGCCCATCCGGGACTAGAACAGATACGCAGTATTTT. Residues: CASSPSGTRTDTQYF.

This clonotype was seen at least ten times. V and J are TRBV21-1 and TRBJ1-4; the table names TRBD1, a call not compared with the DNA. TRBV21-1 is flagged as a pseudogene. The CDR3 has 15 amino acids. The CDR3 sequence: CASSAPGQYNEKLFF. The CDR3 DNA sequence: TGTGCCAGCAGCGCTCCGGGACAATATAATGAAAAACTGTTTTTT.

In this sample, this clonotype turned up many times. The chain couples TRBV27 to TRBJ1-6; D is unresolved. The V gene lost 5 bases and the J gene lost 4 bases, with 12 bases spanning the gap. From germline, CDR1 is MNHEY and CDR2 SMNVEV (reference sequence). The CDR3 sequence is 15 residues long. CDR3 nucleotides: TGTGCCAGCAGTCCTCAGGACGGTTATAATTCACCCCTCCACTTT. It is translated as CASSPQDGYNSPLHF.

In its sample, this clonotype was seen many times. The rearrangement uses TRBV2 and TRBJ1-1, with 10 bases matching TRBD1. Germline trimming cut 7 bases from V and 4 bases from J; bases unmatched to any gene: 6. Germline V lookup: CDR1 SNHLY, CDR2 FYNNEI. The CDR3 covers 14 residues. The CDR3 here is CASNLGQGLTEAFF. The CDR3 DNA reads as TGTGCCAGCAACCTGGGACAGGGGCTCACTGAAGCTTTCTTT.

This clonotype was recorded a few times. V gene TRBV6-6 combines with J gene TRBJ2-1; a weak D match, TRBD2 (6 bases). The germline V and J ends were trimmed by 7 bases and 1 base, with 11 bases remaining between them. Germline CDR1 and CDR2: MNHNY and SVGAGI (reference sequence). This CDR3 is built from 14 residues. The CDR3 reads CASKPGESYNEQFF. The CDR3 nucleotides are TGTGCCAGCAAACCGGGAGAATCCTACAATGAGCAGTTCTTC.

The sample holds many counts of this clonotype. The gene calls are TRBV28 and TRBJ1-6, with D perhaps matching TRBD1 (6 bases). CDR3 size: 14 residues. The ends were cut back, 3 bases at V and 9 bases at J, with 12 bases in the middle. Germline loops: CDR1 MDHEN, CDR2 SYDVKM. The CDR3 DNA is TGTGCCAGCAGTTTGGAACAGGGACGTTCACCCCTCCACTTT. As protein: CASSLEQGRSPLHF. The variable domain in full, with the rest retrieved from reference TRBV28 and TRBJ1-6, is DVKVTQSSRYLVKRTGEKVFLECVQDMDHENMFWYRQDPGLGLRLIYFSYDVKMKEKGDIPEGYSVSREKKERFSLILESASTNQTSMYLCASSLEQGRSPLHFGNGTRLTVT.

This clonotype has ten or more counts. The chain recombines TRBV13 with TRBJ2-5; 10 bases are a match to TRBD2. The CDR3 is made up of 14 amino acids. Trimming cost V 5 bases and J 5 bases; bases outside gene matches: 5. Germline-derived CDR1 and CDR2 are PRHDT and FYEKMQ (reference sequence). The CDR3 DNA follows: TGTGCCAGCAGCCAGCGGGAGGGCCTTGAGACCCAGTACTTC. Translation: CASSQREGLETQYF.

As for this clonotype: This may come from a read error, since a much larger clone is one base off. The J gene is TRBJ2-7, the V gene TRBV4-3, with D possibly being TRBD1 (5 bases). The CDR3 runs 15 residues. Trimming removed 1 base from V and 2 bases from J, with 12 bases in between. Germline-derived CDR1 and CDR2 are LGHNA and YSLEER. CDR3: CASSQGRAYPYEQYF. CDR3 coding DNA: TGCGCCAGCAGCCAAGGCAGGGCGTATCCCTACGAGCAGTACTTC.

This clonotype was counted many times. The CDR3 loop reads CATSRMGGRGDEQYF. As DNA, the CDR3 is TGTGCCACCAGCAGAATGGGGGGCAGGGGGGACGAGCAGTACTTC. J is TRBJ2-7 and V is TRBV15; a weak D match, TRBD1 (7 bases). Germline CDR1 is LNHNV and CDR2 is YYDKDF (reference sequence). V dropped 2 bases and J dropped 5 bases, with 16 bases sitting between them. The CDR3 has 15 amino acids.

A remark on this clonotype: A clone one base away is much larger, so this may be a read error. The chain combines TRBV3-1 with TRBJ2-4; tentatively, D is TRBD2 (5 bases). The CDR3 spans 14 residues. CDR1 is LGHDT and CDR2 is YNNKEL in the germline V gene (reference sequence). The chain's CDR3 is CAISQDWGENIQYF. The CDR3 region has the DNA TGTGCCATCAGCCAAGATTGGGGAGAAAACATTCAGTACTTC. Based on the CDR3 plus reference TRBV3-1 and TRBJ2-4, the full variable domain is DTAVSQTPKYLVTQMGNDKSIKCEQNLGHDTMYWYKQDSKKFLKIMFSYNNKELIINETVPNRFSPKSPDKAHLNLHINSLELGDSAVYFCAISQDWGENIQYFGAGTRLSVL.

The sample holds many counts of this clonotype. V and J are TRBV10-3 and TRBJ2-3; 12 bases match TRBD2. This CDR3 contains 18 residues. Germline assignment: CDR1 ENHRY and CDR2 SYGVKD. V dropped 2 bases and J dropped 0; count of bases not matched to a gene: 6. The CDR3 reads CAISEKGLAGFSTDTQYF. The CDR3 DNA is TGTGCCATCAGTGAGAAGGGACTAGCGGGTTTCAGCACAGATACGCAGTATTTT.

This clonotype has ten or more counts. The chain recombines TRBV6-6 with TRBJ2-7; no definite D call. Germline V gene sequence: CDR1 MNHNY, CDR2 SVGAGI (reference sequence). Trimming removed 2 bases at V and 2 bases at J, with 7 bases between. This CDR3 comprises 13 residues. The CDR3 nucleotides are TGTGCCAGCAGTTACGGGCGGACCTACGAGCAGTACTTC. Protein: CASSYGRTYEQYF.

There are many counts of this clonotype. CDR3 in amino acids: CASSSERVSGANVLTF. CDR3 nucleotides: TGTGCCAGCTCATCCGAACGGGTCTCTGGGGCCAACGTCCTGACTTTC. The chain links TRBV18 to TRBJ2-6; no reliable D call. The CDR3 is 16 residues long. The germline V gene has CDR1 KGHSH and CDR2 LQKENI. Trimming cost V 5 bases and J 0 bases, with 11 bases left between them.

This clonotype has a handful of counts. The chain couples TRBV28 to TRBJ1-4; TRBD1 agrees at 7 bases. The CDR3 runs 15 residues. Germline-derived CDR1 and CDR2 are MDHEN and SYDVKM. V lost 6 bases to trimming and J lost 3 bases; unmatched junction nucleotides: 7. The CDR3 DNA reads TGTGCCAGCAGGCCTCGACAGGGACCTAATGAAAAACTGTTTTTT. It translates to CASRPRQGPNEKLFF. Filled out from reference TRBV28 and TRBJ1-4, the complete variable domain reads DVKVTQSSRYLVKRTGEKVFLECVQDMDHENMFWYRQDPGLGLRLIYFSYDVKMKEKGDIPEGYSVSREKKERFSLILESASTNQTSMYLCASRPRQGPNEKLFFGSGTQLSVL.

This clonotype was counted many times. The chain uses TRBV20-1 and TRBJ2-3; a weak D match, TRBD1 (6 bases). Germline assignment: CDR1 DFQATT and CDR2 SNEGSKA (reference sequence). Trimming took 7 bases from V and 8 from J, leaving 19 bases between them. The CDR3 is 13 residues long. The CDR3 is CSGITGTAGTQYF. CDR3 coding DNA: TGCAGTGGTATCACAGGGACCGCCGGTACGCAGTATTTT.

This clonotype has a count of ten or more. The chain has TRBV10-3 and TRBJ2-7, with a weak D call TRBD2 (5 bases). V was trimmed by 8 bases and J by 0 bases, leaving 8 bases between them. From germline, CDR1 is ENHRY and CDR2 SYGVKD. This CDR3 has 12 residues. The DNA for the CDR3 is TGTGCCATCGGAGGCAGCTCCTACGAGCAGTACTTC. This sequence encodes CAIGGSSYEQYF.